The rows below give T cell receptor beta chains drawn from one sample of a study of cytomegalovirus exposure and HLA in healthy donors. Only in-frame clones appear in the TCRdb table, and some are missing; sequencing was by immunoSEQ multiplex PCR. The sample includes 65,000 to 75,000 clones, roughly 74% of them seen just once. The material sequenced was PBMCs. All receptors come from a woman aged 55-69 years in good health and CMV-seropositive. The CDR3 runs from the conserved cysteine through the conserved F or W.

J: TRBJ2-3
V: TRBV11-2
CDR3: CASSYGRGGAGTDTQYF

J: TRBJ1-2
V: TRBV19
CDR3: CASSTPGQYGYTF

J: TRBJ1-2
V: TRBV30
CDR3: CAGQTGGSDGYTF

J: TRBJ1-5
V: TRBV19
CDR3: CASTIGTVSTPQHF

J: TRBJ1-1
V: TRBV5-1
CDR3: CASRLQGVPFF

J: TRBJ2-1
V: TRBV6-6
CDR3: CASIPAGVSYNEQFF

J: TRBJ2-2
V: TRBV9
CDR3: CASSPGTGTGELFF

J: TRBJ2-5
V: TRBV5-1
CDR3: CASSPGTRGQETQYF

J: TRBJ1-1
V: TRBV5-4
CDR3: CASSSGSRGAPEAFF

J: TRBJ1-3
V: TRBV30
CDR3: CAWSRRSSGNTIYF

J: TRBJ1-6
V: TRBV6-5
CDR3: CASSLRESPLHF

J: TRBJ1-1
V: TRBV5-6
CDR3: CASSLARYSEAFF

J: TRBJ1-4
V: TRBV28
CDR3: CASRPGGANEKLFF

J: TRBJ2-2
V: TRBV4-2
CDR3: CASSQKWVTSGYTGELFF

J: TRBJ1-4
V: TRBV6-7
CDR3: CASRLYCATNEKLFF

J: TRBJ2-2
V: TRBV5-1
CDR3: CASRVLAGSGELFF

J: TRBJ2-7
V: TRBV19
CDR3: CASKQASAAYEQYF

J: TRBJ2-1
V: TRBV9
CDR3: CASSVGQGEYNEQFF